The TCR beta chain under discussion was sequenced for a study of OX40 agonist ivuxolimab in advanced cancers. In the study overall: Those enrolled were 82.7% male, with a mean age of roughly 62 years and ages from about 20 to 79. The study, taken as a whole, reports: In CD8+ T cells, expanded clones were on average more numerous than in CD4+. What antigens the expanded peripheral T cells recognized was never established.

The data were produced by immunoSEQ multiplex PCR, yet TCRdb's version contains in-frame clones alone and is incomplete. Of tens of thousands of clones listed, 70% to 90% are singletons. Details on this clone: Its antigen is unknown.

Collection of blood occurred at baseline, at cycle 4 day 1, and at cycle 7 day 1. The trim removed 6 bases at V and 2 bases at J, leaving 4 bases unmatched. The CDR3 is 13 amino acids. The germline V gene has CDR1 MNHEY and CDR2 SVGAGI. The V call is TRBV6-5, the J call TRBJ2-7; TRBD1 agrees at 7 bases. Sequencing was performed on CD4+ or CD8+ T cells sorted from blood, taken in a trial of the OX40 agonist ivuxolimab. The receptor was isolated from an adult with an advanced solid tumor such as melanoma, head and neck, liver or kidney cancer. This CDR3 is CASSRDSTYEQYF. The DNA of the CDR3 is TGTGCCAGCAGCAGGGACAGTACCTACGAGCAGTACTTC.